This entry is about one TCR beta chain. CDR1 is MNHNY and CDR2 is SVGAGI in the germline V gene (reference sequence). The CDR3 consists of 16 residues. V lost 2 bases to trimming and J lost 0 bases, with 14 bases between them. This specimen belongs to a study of technical replicates of blood from a handful of donors. Using immunoSEQ multiplex PCR, the repertoire was profiled, and TCRdb retains in-frame clones only, with some absent. The table records 70,000 to 85,000 clones, roughly 97% of them present only once. The origin of this receptor is a human donor in good health. This rearrangement joins TRBV6-6 to TRBJ2-7, with a possible D match to TRBD1 (6 bases). Material: T cells isolated from PBMCs. Here the CDR3 DNA reads TGTGCCAGCAGTTACGATTTGAGGGGGAACTCCTACGAGCAGTACTTC. Protein product: CASSYDLRGNSYEQYF.